A single T cell receptor (beta chain) is shown here with its context. The antigen remains undetermined. Data came from immunoSEQ multiplex PCR; TCRdb stores just in-frame clones and leaves some out. The sample lists about 110,000 clones, 75% to 95% occurring once. This sample is part of a study of T cell responses to AZD1222 COVID-19 vaccine. V was pared by 3 bases and J by 1 base, with 7 bases between. CDR3 length: 13 amino acids. Germline V gene sequence: CDR1 DFQATT, CDR2 SNEGSKA (reference sequence). Timing groups of about 4 and about 12 weeks for second doses were pooled. Notes on the study in general: Two doses of AZD1222 preceded a rise in Spike-specific TCR breadth and depth. A mostly white British donor set with more females was recruited, and clonal diversity was possibly underestimated.

The specimen comprised peripheral blood, sampled 28 days after the second AZD1222 dose. The chain carries TRBV20-1 and TRBJ1-5; D is ambiguous. The sequence was collected from an adult who received the AZD1222 COVID-19 vaccine. The CDR3 bases are TGCAGTGCTAGTAGTCAGAGCAATCAGCCCCAGCATTTT. This translates into CSASSQSNQPQHF.